This T cell receptor beta chain originates from a study of cytomegalovirus exposure and HLA in healthy donors (dated by TCRdb to the late 2010s). Looking at the study overall: In an earlier analysis of 550 to 750 of the donors, 250 to 350 Gb of sequence data and 117 million unique TCR beta sequences from 180 million or so T cells were reported. The study used immunosequencing to profile the T cell repertoires of 600 to 850 subjects and linked those repertoires to cytomegalovirus serostatus. A later genetic analysis took genome-wide SNP genotypes for about three fifths of the 666 donors and used that subset as a discovery cohort. Among around 400 genotyped donors of the cohort, an average of roughly 230,000 unique TCR beta nucleotide sequences was sequenced per donor, of which about 18% were non-productive. Among the approximately 430 genotyped donors, 81% belonged to the genetic ancestry cluster associated with self-reported Caucasian donors. Alongside the repertoire data, information on donor age, sex, ethnicity and CMV serostatus was compiled. To decide whether each TCR beta V gene segment behaved as functional or pseudogenic, an earlier analysis of some 600 of the donors relied on high-throughput TCR beta sequencing. The study was designed to test whether signatures of past pathogen exposure could be identified by cataloging public T cell receptors. Both class I and class II loci were covered by HLA typing, at four-digit resolution. All discovery cohort repertoires had been generated on a single sequencing platform. A separate validation cohort of approximately 120 different subjects was used in addition to the roughly 720-subject first cohort. The later analysis used no new phenotypic data to find candidate immune exposures, relying instead on TCR beta sequences and their occurrence across donors. Approximately 310 gigabases of sequencing data and 70 million to 85 million unique TCR sequences were included in an early release covering about 600 HLA-typed donors. A later analysis re-examined previously published TCR beta repertoires from over 500 donors and added high-resolution HLA genotyping to investigate patterns of TCR occurrence. To predict cytomegalovirus infection status, the study combined high-throughput TCR immunosequencing, statistical association of individual TCRs with disease status, and machine learning. Five DR-DQ haplotypes were handled as single units for association and clustering because linkage in the cohort was strong. The number of donors typed differed by locus, with roughly 629-640 for A, B, C, DRB1 and DQB1, around 520 for DQA1, 600 to 610 for DPA1, and 472 for DPB1. On the study overall, not on this receptor specifically: Across donors, most TCR sequences were observed very rarely, whereas some public TCRs were present in many individuals. In both the original and validation cohorts, the classifier was reported to diagnose cytomegalovirus status with high specificity and sensitivity. A few of the identified cytomegalovirus-associated TCR beta chains were confirmed in vitro to be specific for cytomegalovirus antigens. Immune exposure information for the cohort was limited to CMV serostatus. The cohort was sequenced for TCR beta chains only, and without alpha or paired-chain data the features that could be detected were limited. According to a later analysis, most CMV-associated TCR beta chains appeared to be HLA-restricted, and the HLA associations seemed to be driven largely by CMV exposure. Assigning TCR associations to individual alleles was difficult when HLA alleles, especially DR and DQ, strongly co-occurred. A later analysis associated about 17,000 TCR beta sequences with specific HLA alleles at a false discovery rate of 0.05. A group of highly shared sequence variants was considered likely to be a technical artifact of the sequencing pipeline. A later analysis found that HLA-associated TCR beta chains were more clonally expanded and had lower generation probabilities than equally common non-associated chains. It was suggested by the authors that the approach could potentially be generalized to other disease states and immunological phenotypes. Correlated functional status among segregating V segments might reflect linkage disequilibrium, but an unknown experimental factor could not be ruled out. Broadly in line with IMGT annotations, most TCR beta V segments showed up in productive rearrangements about 87% or about 30% of the time in an earlier analysis of roughly 590 of the donors. A later analysis reported that several top co-occurrence clusters appeared linked to parvovirus B19, influenza, CMV and Epstein-Barr virus. A further reported finding was that TCR beta sequences accurately predicted the HLA-A and HLA-B alleles for most subjects in the first cohort. HLA typing was unavailable for some donors at each locus, so association tests used only the typed subset. In a later genetic analysis, a missense DCLRE1C variant was associated with V-gene and J-gene trimming of TCR beta chains, and the association was replicated in an independent cohort. Compared with the roughly 700-donor mean, donors in an Asian-associated ancestry cluster had fewer N-insertions in productive TCRs, according to a later genetic analysis. The study listed 170 or so TCR beta chains as associated with cytomegalovirus. The 87-base-pair reads could not distinguish some IMGT-functional V segments, including TRBV6-2 and TRBV6-3, so those segments were excluded. In a later analysis, TCR association rates were found to vary across HLA loci, with the most associated TCRs seen for DRB1 alleles and the fewest for HLA-C alleles. The presence/absence analyses assumed that sequencing depth was roughly uniform across donors, and that assumption may not be true. Because counts were too low, seventeen rarely observed V segments, including chromosome 9 orphons, were excluded from the earlier analysis of around 640 of the donors.

Library prep was done by the immunoSEQ multiplex PCR assay. The multiplex PCR relied on a mix of 60 forward primers for TCR Vbeta segments and 13 reverse primers for TCR Jbeta segments. Amplification of the CDR3 region of rearranged TCR beta genes was performed with a multiplex PCR assay on genomic DNA. The Illumina HiSeq System was used to sequence the amplified TCR beta libraries as 87-base-pair reads. As for the authors' bioinformatics: A later analysis tallied roughly 76 million unique TCR beta chains across the 660 or so repertoires, and some 10 million of those chains were shared by two or more donors. Raw reads were error-corrected and collapsed into unique sequences with a nearest-neighbor algorithm that merged closely related sequences to remove PCR and sequencing errors. CDR3 sequences were aligned to IMGT reference sequences to assign V, D and J gene segments. For a sequence to be retained, a match of at least six nucleotides to both a V gene segment and a J gene segment was required. A rearrangement was called productive if the CDR3 had no stop codons and remained in frame with V and J, and every other rearrangement was called non-productive. CDR3 was defined according to IMGT convention as the region running from the second conserved V-encoded cysteine to the conserved J-encoded phenylalanine. The earlier analysis of some 600 of the donors excluded sequences that lacked an unambiguous match to a single V gene segment. In an earlier analysis of approximately 500 of the donors, a V segment was called functional when productive rearrangements were above 56.7%, and segregating when the standard deviation between donors exceeded 5%. To diagnose cytomegalovirus status from the catalog of TCR beta chain sequences, a statistical classification framework was built. In a later analysis, TCR nucleotide sequences were compared against IMGT/GENE-DB human TR gene sequences so that V and J genes could be assigned. Using the TCRdist pipeline, a later analysis assigned CDR3 sequences along with most-parsimonious VDJ recombination scenarios. In a later analysis, every TCR beta chain was defined by the combination of its CDR3 amino acid sequence and its V-gene family, and reads without a unique V-gene family were dropped. In a later analysis, nearly 600 highly shared, low-generation-probability nucleotide sequences were removed to address suspected cross-contamination and a sequencing artifact. For each public chain, a later analysis derived a clonal expansion index from normalized ranks of inferred template counts within each repertoire. A later analysis computed generation probabilities with a VDJ recombination model fitted to out-of-frame rearrangements, and checked the results against IGoR. Hypergeometric tests were used in a later analysis to score TCR-TCR, TCR-HLA and TCR-CMV co-occurrence, with a repertoire-size bias correction applied to the TCR pairs. False discovery rates were estimated in a later analysis by permuting HLA or CMV assignments 20 times. In a later analysis, co-occurring TCRs were grouped with DBSCAN, and TCRdist sequence similarity was added when clustering was performed within HLA-allele-positive subsets. Repertoires with fewer than 30,000 or more than 120,000 public chains, plus five repertoires with anomalous nucleotide sharing, were excluded from co-occurrence clustering. Here the immuneACCESS table is served through TCRdb, limited to in-frame sequences with V and J called. Missing clones are a known gap in these copies; in checked studies unresolved V genes cover under half, and the rest lacks a known reason. The V and J calls and clone size are taken from that table; D and trimming were inferred from the DNA. This sample holds 150,000 or so clones; just under 75% were observed only once. Of the sample, approximately 1.8% is held by the ten largest clones.

A distance of 10 bases separates the germline ends of V and J, which lose 10 bases and 3 bases respectively. The germline V gene sets CDR1 to MDHEN and CDR2 to SYDVKM. The CDR3 runs 11 residues from the cysteine to the phenylalanine. Only the CDR3 region is kept as DNA, spanning 33 bases read in frame from base 1. In total, about 650 healthy bone marrow donors made up the cohort. At the time of sampling, every cohort member was nominally healthy, though immune exposures that went unrecorded were likely present. The donor was CMV seronegative and was included in the group of under 450 seronegative cohort members. A peripheral blood sample was collected from each donor, and TCR beta sequencing was performed on peripheral blood mononuclear cells. The Qiagen DNeasy Blood Extraction Kit was used to extract genomic DNA from the blood cell samples. This clone occurred once. Its cognate antigen has yet to be identified. Base qualities are not at hand, and no much larger clone is one base apart.

The clonotype was recovered from a woman aged 18 to 35 in good health and CMV-seronegative. The chain is assembled from TRBV28 and TRBJ2-7; the D gene lacks a confident call. Sequencing was done on a sample of PBMCs. The CDR3 protein is CATSLNYEQYF. Here is the DNA: TGTGCCACCTCTCTTAACTACGAGCAGTACTTC.